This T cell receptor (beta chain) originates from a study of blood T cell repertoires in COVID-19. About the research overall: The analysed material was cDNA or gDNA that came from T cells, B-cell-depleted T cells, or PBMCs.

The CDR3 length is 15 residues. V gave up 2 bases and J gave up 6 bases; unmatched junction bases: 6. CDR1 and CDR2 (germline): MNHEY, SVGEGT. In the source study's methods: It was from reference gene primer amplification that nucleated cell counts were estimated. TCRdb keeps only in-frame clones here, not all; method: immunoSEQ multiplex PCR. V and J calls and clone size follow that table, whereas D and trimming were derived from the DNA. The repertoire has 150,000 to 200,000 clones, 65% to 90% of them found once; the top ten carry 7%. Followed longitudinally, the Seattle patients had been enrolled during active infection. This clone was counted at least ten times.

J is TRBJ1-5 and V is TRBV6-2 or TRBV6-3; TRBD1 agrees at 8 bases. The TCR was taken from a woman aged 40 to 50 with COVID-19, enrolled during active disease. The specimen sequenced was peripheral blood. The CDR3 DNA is TGTGCCAGCAGTTACGTGGGACAGGCGATTCAGCCCCAGCATTTT. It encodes CASSYVGQAIQPQHF.